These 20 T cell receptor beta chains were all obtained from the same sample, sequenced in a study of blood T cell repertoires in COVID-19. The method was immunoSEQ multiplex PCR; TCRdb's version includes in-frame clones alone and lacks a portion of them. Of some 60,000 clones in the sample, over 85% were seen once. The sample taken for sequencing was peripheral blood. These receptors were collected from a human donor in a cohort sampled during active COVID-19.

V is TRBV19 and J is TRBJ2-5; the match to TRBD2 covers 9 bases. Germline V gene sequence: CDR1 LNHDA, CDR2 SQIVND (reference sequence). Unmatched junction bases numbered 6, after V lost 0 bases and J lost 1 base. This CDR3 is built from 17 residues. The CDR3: CASSIDYPSGTQETQYF. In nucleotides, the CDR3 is TGTGCCAGTAGTATAGATTACCCTAGCGGGACCCAAGAGACCCAGTACTTC.

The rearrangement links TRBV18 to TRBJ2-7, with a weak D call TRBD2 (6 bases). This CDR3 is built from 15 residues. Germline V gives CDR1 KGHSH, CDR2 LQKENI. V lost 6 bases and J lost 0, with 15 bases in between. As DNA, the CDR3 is TGTGCCAGCTCCCCGGGAGAGACGACCTCCTACGAGCAGTACTTC. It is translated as CASSPGETTSYEQYF.

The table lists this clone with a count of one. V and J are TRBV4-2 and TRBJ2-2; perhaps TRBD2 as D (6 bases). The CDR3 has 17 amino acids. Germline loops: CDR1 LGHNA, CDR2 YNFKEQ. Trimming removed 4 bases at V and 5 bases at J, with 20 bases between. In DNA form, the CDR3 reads TGTGCCAGCAGCCCTAAGCGTGACAACGGGAGAACCGGGGAGCTGTTTTTT. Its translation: CASSPKRDNGRTGELFF.

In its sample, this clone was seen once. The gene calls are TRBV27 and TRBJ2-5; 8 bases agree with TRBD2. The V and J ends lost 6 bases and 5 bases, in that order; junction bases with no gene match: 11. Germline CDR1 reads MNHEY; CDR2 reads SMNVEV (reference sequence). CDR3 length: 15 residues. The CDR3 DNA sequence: TGTGCCAGCAGGACAACTAGCGGAGCTCGGGAGACCCAGTACTTC. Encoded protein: CASRTTSGARETQYF.

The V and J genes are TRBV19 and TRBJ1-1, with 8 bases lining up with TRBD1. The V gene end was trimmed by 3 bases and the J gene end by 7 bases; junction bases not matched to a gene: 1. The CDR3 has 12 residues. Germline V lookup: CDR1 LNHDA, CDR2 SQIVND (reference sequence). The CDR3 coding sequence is TGTGCCAGTAGTATTGACAGGGGTGAAGCTTTCTTT. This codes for CASSIDRGEAFF.

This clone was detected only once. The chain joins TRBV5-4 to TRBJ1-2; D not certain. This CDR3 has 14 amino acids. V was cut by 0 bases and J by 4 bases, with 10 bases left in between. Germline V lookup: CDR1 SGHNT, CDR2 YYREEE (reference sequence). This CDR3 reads CASSLEVGAYGYTF. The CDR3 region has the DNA TGTGCCAGCAGCTTGGAGGTGGGAGCCTATGGCTACACCTTC.

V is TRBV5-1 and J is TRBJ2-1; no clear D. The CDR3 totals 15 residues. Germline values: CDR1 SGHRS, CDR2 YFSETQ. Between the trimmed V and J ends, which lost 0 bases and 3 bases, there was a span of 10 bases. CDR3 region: CASSLVPEFYNEQFF. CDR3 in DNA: TGCGCCAGCAGCTTGGTCCCAGAATTCTACAATGAGCAGTTCTTC. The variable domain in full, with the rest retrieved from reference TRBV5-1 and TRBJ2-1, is KAGVTQTPRYLIKTRGQQVTLSCSPISGHRSVSWYQQTPGQGLQFLFEYFSETQRNKGNFPGRFSGRQFSNSRSEMNVSTLELGDSALYLCASSLVPEFYNEQFFGPGTRLTVL.

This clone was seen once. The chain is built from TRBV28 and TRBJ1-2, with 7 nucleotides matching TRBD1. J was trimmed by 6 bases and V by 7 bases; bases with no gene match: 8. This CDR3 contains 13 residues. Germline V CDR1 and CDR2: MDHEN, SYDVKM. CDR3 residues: CASKARGIDGYTF. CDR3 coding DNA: TGTGCCAGCAAGGCCAGGGGGATCGATGGCTACACCTTC.

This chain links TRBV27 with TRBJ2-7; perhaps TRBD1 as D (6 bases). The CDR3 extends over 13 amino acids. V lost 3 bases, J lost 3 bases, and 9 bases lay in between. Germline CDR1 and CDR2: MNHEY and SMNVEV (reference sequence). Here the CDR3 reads CASSLDRFYEQYF. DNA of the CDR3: TGTGCCAGCAGTTTGGACAGATTCTACGAGCAGTACTTC.

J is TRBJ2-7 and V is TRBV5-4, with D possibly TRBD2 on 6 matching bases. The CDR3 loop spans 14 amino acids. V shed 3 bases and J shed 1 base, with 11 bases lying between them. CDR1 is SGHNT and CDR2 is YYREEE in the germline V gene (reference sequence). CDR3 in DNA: TGTGCCAGCAGCTGGGCGGGGCGGTCCTACGAGCAGTACTTC. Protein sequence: CASSWAGRSYEQYF.

CDR3 DNA: TGTGCCAGCAGCTATATCCGGGGGACTGCGGAGACCCAGTACTTC. It translates to CASSYIRGTAETQYF. This rearrangement joins TRBV7-6 to TRBJ2-5, with a weak D call TRBD2 (6 bases). The V end was cut by 4 bases, the J end by 5 bases, with 17 bases between. CDR1 SGHVS and CDR2 FNYEAQ come from the germline V gene. There are 15 residues in the CDR3. Looking up the rest from reference TRBV7-6 and TRBJ2-5 gives the full variable domain: GAGVSQSPRYKVTKRGQDVALRCDPISGHVSLYWYRQALGQGPEFLTYFNYEAQQDKSGLPNDRFSAERPEGSISTLTIQRTEQRDSAMYRCASSYIRGTAETQYFGPGTRLLVL.

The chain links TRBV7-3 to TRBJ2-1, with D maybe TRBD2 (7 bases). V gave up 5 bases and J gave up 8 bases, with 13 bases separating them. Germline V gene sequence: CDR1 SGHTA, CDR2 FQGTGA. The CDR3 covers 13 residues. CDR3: CASSPGGWDEQFF. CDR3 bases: TGTGCCAGCAGCCCGGGGGGCTGGGATGAGCAGTTCTTC. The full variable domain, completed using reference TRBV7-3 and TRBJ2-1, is GAGVSQTPSNKVTEKGKYVELRCDPISGHTALYWYRQSLGQGPEFLIYFQGTGAADDSGLPNDRFFAVRPEGSVSTLKIQRTERGDSAVYLCASSPGGWDEQFFGPGTRLTVL.

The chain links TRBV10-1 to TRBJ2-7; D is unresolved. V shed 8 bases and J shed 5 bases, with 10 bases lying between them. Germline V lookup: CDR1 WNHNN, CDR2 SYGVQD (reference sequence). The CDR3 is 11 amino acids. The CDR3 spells CASPEFDEQYF. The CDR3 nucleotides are TGCGCCAGCCCCGAGTTCGACGAGCAGTACTTC.

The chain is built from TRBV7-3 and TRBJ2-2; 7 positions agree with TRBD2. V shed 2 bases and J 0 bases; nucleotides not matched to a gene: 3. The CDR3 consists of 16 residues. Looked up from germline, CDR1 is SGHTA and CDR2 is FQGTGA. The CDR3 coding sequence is TGTGCCAGCAGCTTACTTGCGGGGGCGAACACCGGGGAGCTGTTTTTT. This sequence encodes CASSLLAGANTGELFF.

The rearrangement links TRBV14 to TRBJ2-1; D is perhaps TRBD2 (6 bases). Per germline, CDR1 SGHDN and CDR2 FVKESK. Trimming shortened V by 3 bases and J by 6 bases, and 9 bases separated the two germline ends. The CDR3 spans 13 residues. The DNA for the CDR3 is TGTGCCAGCAGCCACCGCGGGGTCAATGAGCAGTTCTTC. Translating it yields CASSHRGVNEQFF. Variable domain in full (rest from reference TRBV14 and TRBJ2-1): EAGVTQFPSHSVIEKGQTVTLRCDPISGHDNLYWYRRVMGKEIKFLLHFVKESKQDESGMPNNRFLAERTGGTYSTLKVQPAELEDSGVYFCASSHRGVNEQFFGPGTRLTVL.

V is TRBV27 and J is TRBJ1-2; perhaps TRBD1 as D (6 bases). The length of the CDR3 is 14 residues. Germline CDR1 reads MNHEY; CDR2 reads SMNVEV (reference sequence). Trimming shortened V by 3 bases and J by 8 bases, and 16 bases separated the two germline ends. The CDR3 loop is CASSFQRTAGGYTF. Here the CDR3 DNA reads TGTGCCAGCAGTTTCCAACGGACAGCTGGGGGCTACACCTTC.

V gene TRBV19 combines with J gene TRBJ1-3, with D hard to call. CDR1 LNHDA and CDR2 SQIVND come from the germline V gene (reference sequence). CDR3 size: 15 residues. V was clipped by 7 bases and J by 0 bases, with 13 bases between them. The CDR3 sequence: CASIGQATSGNTIYF. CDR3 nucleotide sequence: TGTGCCAGTATTGGGCAGGCGACCTCTGGAAACACCATATATTTT.

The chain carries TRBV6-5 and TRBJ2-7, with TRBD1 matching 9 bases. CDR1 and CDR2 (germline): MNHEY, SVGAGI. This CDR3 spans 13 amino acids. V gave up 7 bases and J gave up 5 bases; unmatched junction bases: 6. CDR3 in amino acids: CASTTGGGHEQYF. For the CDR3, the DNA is TGTGCCAGCACGACAGGGGGTGGACACGAGCAGTACTTC.

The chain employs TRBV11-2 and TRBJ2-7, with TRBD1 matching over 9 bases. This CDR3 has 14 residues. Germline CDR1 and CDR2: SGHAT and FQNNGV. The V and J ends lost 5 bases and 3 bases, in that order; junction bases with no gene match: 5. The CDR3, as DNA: TGTGCCAGCAGCACTGGACAGGGGTACTACGAGCAGTACTTC. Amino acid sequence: CASSTGQGYYEQYF.

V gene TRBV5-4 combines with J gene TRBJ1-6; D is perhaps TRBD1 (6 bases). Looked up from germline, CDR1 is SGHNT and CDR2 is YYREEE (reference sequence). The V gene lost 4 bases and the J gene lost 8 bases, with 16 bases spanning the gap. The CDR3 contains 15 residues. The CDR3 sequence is CASSGPGTKDSPLHF. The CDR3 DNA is TGTGCCAGCAGCGGGCCCGGGACAAAAGATTCACCCCTCCACTTT.